These T cell receptor beta chains were read from a single sample in a study of T cell changes during pregnancy in multiple sclerosis. Only in-frame clones appear in the TCRdb table, and some are missing; sequencing was by immunoSEQ multiplex PCR. Seen here are about 39,000 clones, 90% to 95% observed once, and the top ten hold about 0.38%. The specimen comprised CD4+ T cells from peripheral blood mononuclear cells, sampled after pregnancy. The receptor set was obtained from a female donor with multiple sclerosis, enrolled in a pregnancy study. Both conserved end residues are part of each CDR3. Each record gives: V gene, J gene, clone size, D gene, CDR3 DNA, CDR3 protein. D genes are given only for firm matches. For some rows the clone size is stated as once, few or many, or as a class when expanded; others skip it.

TRBV6-1,TRBJ1-1,once,TRBD1,TGTGCCAGCAGTACACAGGGGATCGCTGAAGCTTTCTTT,CASSTQGIAEAFF
TRBV9,TRBJ2-7,NA,TRBD1,TGTGCCAGCAGCACGGGACAGTCCTACGAGCAGTACTTC,CASSTGQSYEQYF
TRBV5-1,TRBJ2-7,NA,NA,TGCGCCAGCAGCTCAGAATTTACCTCCACCTACGAGCAGTACTTC,CASSSEFTSTYEQYF
TRBV4-2,TRBJ2-2,NA,TRBD2,TGTGCCAGCAGCCAAGATTGGGCGGGGGGCTACACCGGGGAGCTGTTTTTT,CASSQDWAGGYTGELFF
TRBV5-5,TRBJ2-3,NA,TRBD2,TGTGCCAGCAGCTCCCAAGCGGGGGGGCCTATAGATACGCAGTATTTT,CASSSQAGGPIDTQYF
TRBV4-1,TRBJ2-3,NA,TRBD2,TGCGCCAGCAGCCAATCAGGGAGGGGAGGATCGAATACGCAGTATTTT,CASSQSGRGGSNTQYF
TRBV9,TRBJ2-7,NA,TRBD2,TGTGCCAGCAGCGTGGGACTAGCGGGGCCGAACGAGCAGTACTTC,CASSVGLAGPNEQYF
TRBV13,TRBJ2-3,NA,NA,TGTGCCAGCAGCTTATTGGAGGTGGGTACAGATACGCAGTATTTT,CASSLLEVGTDTQYF
TRBV7-2,TRBJ1-1,NA,NA,TGTGCCAGCAGCTTAGGAGGGACAATTATGAACACTGAAGCTTTCTTT,CASSLGGTIMNTEAFF
TRBV5-4,TRBJ2-7,NA,TRBD2,TGTGCCAGCTCAACTAGCGGGGGTCCCTACGAGCAGTACTTC,CASSTSGGPYEQYF
TRBV7-9,TRBJ2-1,NA,TRBD2,TGTGCCAGCAGCAGCTCTAGCGGTGAGCAGTTCTTC,CASSSSSGEQFF
TRBV6-5,TRBJ1-2,NA,NA,TGTGCCAGCTGGGATCCGGGGACAAGGAACTATGGCTACACCTTC,CASWDPGTRNYGYTF
TRBV2,TRBJ1-1,NA,NA,TGTGCCAGCAGTGACGGGGGGATGAACACTGAAGCTTTCTTT,CASSDGGMNTEAFF
TRBV5-1,TRBJ1-1,NA,NA,TGCGCCAGCAGCTTGGGGACGGGATCCACTACTAACACTGAAGCTTTCTTT,CASSLGTGSTTNTEAFF
TRBV6-1,TRBJ2-4,NA,NA,TGTGCCAGCTGTTTTGAGGAGAGAAACATTCAGTACTTC,CASCFEERNIQYF
TRBV19,TRBJ2-4,NA,NA,TGTGCCAGTAGTACTTTAGCATCCCTAGCCAAAAACATTCAGTACTTC,CASSTLASLAKNIQYF
TRBV11-3,TRBJ1-1,NA,TRBD1,TGTGCCAGCAGCCCGGGACAGAGGAACTCTGAAGCTTTCTTT,CASSPGQRNSEAFF
TRBV5-1,TRBJ2-3,NA,TRBD2,TGCGCCAGCAGCACTGGGACTAGCGGGGGGTCTGGGAGAGATACGCAGTATTTT,CASSTGTSGGSGRDTQYF
TRBV5-4,TRBJ1-3,NA,NA,TGTGCCAGCAGCTCCCCGGGAATCTCTGGAAACACCATATATTTT,CASSSPGISGNTIYF
TRBV19,TRBJ2-4,NA,TRBD1,TGTGCCAGTAGGGACAGGGATGAGAGCATTCAGTACTTC,CASRDRDESIQYF
TRBV7-8,TRBJ2-5,once,TRBD2,TGTGCCAGCAGCTTGCGGACTAGCGGGGACCAAGAGACCCAGTACTTC,CASSLRTSGDQETQYF
TRBV2,TRBJ1-2,NA,NA,TGTGCCAGCAGGGAACAGGGTCCTGCTGGCTACACCTTC,CASREQGPAGYTF
TRBV21-1,TRBJ1-2,NA,NA,TGTGCCAGCAGCTCCCAGACAGCCAAGGGTGGCTACACCTTC,CASSSQTAKGGYTF
TRBV5-4,TRBJ2-2,NA,NA,TGTGCCAGCAGCATCAAGGGGCGCGACGGGGAGCTGTTTTTT,CASSIKGRDGELFF
TRBV10-3,TRBJ2-5,few,NA,TGTGCCATCAGTGGAGCGGGCGACCAGCCGGGGACCCAGTACTTC,CAISGAGDQPGTQYF
TRBV5-6,TRBJ2-2,NA,NA,TGTGCCAGCAGCCCCCTGGGGCCCACCGGGGAGCTGTTTTTT,CASSPLGPTGELFF
TRBV6-5,TRBJ1-2,NA,TRBD1,TGTGCCAGCAGTTGGGGACAGGGGGTCTATGGCTACACCTTC,CASSWGQGVYGYTF
TRBV7-3,TRBJ1-5,NA,NA,TGTGCCAGCAGCTTAACTGGCAGTAGCAATCAGCCCCAGCATTTT,CASSLTGSSNQPQHF
TRBV25-1,TRBJ1-5,once,NA,TGTGCCAGCAGTGACACGGGCAATCAGCCCCAGCATTTT,CASSDTGNQPQHF
TRBV7-2,TRBJ2-5,NA,TRBD2,TGTGCCAGCAGCTTAAGGGGACTAGAAGAGACCCAGTACTTC,CASSLRGLEETQYF
TRBV6-6,TRBJ1-5,NA,NA,TGTGCCAGCAGTTACCCTCTACAGGGTACCAATCAGCCCCAGCATTTT,CASSYPLQGTNQPQHF
TRBV18,TRBJ1-1,NA,NA,TGTGCCAGCTCACCACCGAGGACAGTGAACACTGAAGCTTTCTTT,CASSPPRTVNTEAFF
TRBV7-3,TRBJ2-7,NA,NA,TGTGCCAGCAGCCCCAACTCCGTCTCCTACGAGCAGTACTTC,CASSPNSVSYEQYF
TRBV6-4,TRBJ1-1,NA,TRBD1,TGTGCCAGCAGCCGGGACAGGGGCGCTGAAGCTTTCTTT,CASSRDRGAEAFF
TRBV4-2,TRBJ2-2,NA,NA,TGTGCCAGCAGCTTGGCCCGGAGGATCGCGAACACCGGGGAGCTGTTTTTT,CASSLARRIANTGELFF
TRBV2,TRBJ1-1,NA,NA,TGTGCCAGCAGTTCCGGGACTCCCCCGGAGGTCACTGAAGCTTTCTTT,CASSSGTPPEVTEAFF
TRBV5-4,TRBJ2-4,NA,TRBD1,TGTGCCAGCAGCTCGGGACAGGAAAACATTCAGTACTTC,CASSSGQENIQYF
TRBV5-8,TRBJ2-1,NA,NA,TGTGCCAGCAGCTTGGTTTCCGCGGCGTCTGAGCAGTTCTTC,CASSLVSAASEQFF
TRBV2,TRBJ1-5,NA,NA,TGTGCCAGCAAGAGTTATAGCAATCAGCCCCAGCATTTT,CASKSYSNQPQHF
TRBV4-1,TRBJ2-1,NA,NA,TGCGCCAGCAGCCACCTAATAAGGGGAAATGAGCAGTTCTTC,CASSHLIRGNEQFF
TRBV19,TRBJ1-4,NA,TRBD1,TGTGCCAGTAGTACAGGGACAGGGAAGGGTATGAGCGAAAAACTGTTTTTT,CASSTGTGKGMSEKLFF
TRBV5-4,TRBJ1-2,NA,TRBD1,TGTGCCAGCAGCTTGAGGGACAGTGGTCTTAACTATGGCTACACCTTC,CASSLRDSGLNYGYTF
TRBV19,TRBJ1-2,NA,TRBD1,TGTGCCAGTTCGGGACAGGGGGCGCACTATGGCTACACCTTC,CASSGQGAHYGYTF
TRBV5-3,TRBJ1-1,NA,NA,TGTGCCAGAAGCTTGCCCAGGGGTGATCCCAACACTGAAGCTTTCTTT,CARSLPRGDPNTEAFF
TRBV5-6,TRBJ1-6,once,NA,TGTGCCAGCAGCCACAGGGTACGCAATTCACCCCTCCACTTT,CASSHRVRNSPLHF
TRBV19,TRBJ1-3,once,TRBD1,TGTGCCAGTAGTATCCGACAGGGCTCTGGAAACACCATATATTTT,CASSIRQGSGNTIYF
TRBV11-3,TRBJ2-5,NA,TRBD1,TGTGCCAGCAGCAAAAGACAGGGCGAGACCCAGTACTTC,CASSKRQGETQYF
TRBV10-3,TRBJ1-3,NA,TRBD1,TGTGCCATCAGTCCAACCGGGACAGGGGGACATGGAAACACCATATATTTT,CAISPTGTGGHGNTIYF
TRBV9,TRBJ2-5,NA,TRBD1,TGTGCCAGCAGCGTAGTGGGGACAGGGTCAGAGACCCAGTACTTC,CASSVVGTGSETQYF
TRBV19,TRBJ2-1,NA,TRBD1,TGTGCCAGTAGTATAGGGGGGACAGGGGCCTACAATGAGCAGTTCTTC,CASSIGGTGAYNEQFF
TRBV7-9,TRBJ1-1,few,NA,TGTGCCAGCAGCTTTAGATTGAACACTGAAGCTTTCTTT,CASSFRLNTEAFF
TRBV6-1,TRBJ1-6,NA,NA,TGTGCCAGCCTCACTAGCTCCTATAATTCACCCCTCCACTTT,CASLTSSYNSPLHF
TRBV5-4,TRBJ2-1,NA,TRBD1,TGTGCCAGCAGCTTGAACAACAGGGGCAATGAGCAGTTCTTC,CASSLNNRGNEQFF
TRBV7-2,TRBJ2-7,NA,NA,TGTGCCAGCAGCTTAGACATTTACGAGCAGTACTTC,CASSLDIYEQYF
TRBV11-2,TRBJ1-2,NA,TRBD1,TGTGCCAGCAGCTCGGGACAGGGGAGTATTAACTATGGCTACACCTTC,CASSSGQGSINYGYTF